This T cell receptor (beta chain) was sequenced in a study of OX40 agonist ivuxolimab in advanced cancers. Study details: The dose-escalation cohort had hepatocellular carcinoma, melanoma, renal cell or head and neck cancer. Prior checkpoint blockade (anti-PD-1, anti-PD-L1 or anti-CTLA-4) was permitted; 40% had it.

Sequencing used immunoSEQ multiplex PCR; TCRdb keeps in-frame clones, though not all of them. The sample carries about 12,000 clones, around 80% recorded once. This clone is categorized as medium-sized. Researchers took blood at baseline, on cycle 4 day 1, and on cycle 7 day 1. Looked up from germline, CDR1 is LNHDA and CDR2 is SQIVND (reference sequence). V was clipped by 7 bases and J by 5 bases, with 9 bases between them. This CDR3 region has 11 residues. The chain uses TRBV19 and TRBJ2-7; no clear D gene. The TCR comes from an adult with an advanced solid tumor such as melanoma, head and neck, liver or kidney cancer. The specimen was CD4+ or CD8+ T cells sorted from blood, collected in a trial of the OX40 agonist ivuxolimab. The CDR3 protein is CASISSHEQYF. DNA of the CDR3: TGTGCCAGTATTAGTAGCCACGAGCAGTACTTC. Looking up the rest from reference TRBV19 and TRBJ2-7 gives the full variable domain: DGGITQSPKYLFRKEGQNVTLSCEQNLNHDAMYWYRQDPGQGLRLIYYSQIVNDFQKGDIAEGYSVSREKKESFPLTVTSAQKNPTAFYLCASISSHEQYFGPGTRLTVT.